The 32 T cell receptor beta chains below all came from one sample that was sequenced in a study of blood T cell repertoires in COVID-19. Profiled with immunoSEQ multiplex PCR; TCRdb holds only in-frame clones, not every one. The table includes roughly 100,000 clones, around nine tenths detected once. The sample was peripheral blood. These TCRs come from a woman aged 50 to 60 with COVID-19, enrolled during active disease.

The chain recombines TRBV19 with TRBJ1-5; 7 nucleotides match TRBD1. The CDR3 covers 17 residues. Germline values: CDR1 LNHDA, CDR2 SQIVND (reference sequence). After removal of 8 bases from V and 2 bases from J, the junction contained 15 bases not matched to a gene. This chain's CDR3 is CASGYRDSAMGNQPQHF. The CDR3 DNA sequence: TGTGCCAGTGGATACCGGGACAGCGCTATGGGCAATCAGCCCCAGCATTTT.

V is TRBV6-2 or TRBV6-3 and J is TRBJ1-4; 11 nucleotides match TRBD1. Trimming took 4 bases from V and 8 from J; bases not matched to a gene: 9. Germline values: CDR1 MNHEY, CDR2 SVGEGT. The CDR3 loop spans 16 amino acids. The CDR3 sequence: CASSSMGQGEREKLFF. The CDR3 DNA follows: TGTGCCAGCAGTTCCATGGGACAGGGGGAGCGCGAAAAACTGTTTTTT.

The sample holds a few counts of this clone. This chain connects TRBV2 to TRBJ2-5; possibly TRBD2 for D (5 bases). Deletions cut 1 base from V and 10 bases from J, with 13 bases between. From germline, CDR1 is SNHLY and CDR2 FYNNEI. The CDR3 is made up of 13 amino acids. The chain's CDR3 is CASSEGGFPLQYF. The DNA of the CDR3 is TGTGCCAGCAGTGAAGGAGGGTTTCCCCTCCAGTACTTC.

J is TRBJ1-5 and V is TRBV7-8; no firm D call. Germline V gives CDR1 SGHVS, CDR2 FQNEAQ. V shed 8 bases and J shed 0 bases, with 5 bases lying between them. This CDR3 comprises 12 residues. The CDR3 sequence is CASGDSNQPQHF. CDR3 nucleotide sequence: TGTGCCAGCGGAGATAGCAATCAGCCCCAGCATTTT.

The V and J genes are TRBV5-1 and TRBJ2-5; 10 bases are shared with TRBD1. CDR3 length: 16 amino acids. Per germline, CDR1 SGHRS and CDR2 YFSETQ. Trimming cost V 4 bases and J 2 bases; bases outside gene matches: 8. The CDR3 sequence: CASSLGQGIGQETQYF. CDR3 nucleotides: TGCGCCAGCAGCCTGGGACAGGGGATAGGGCAAGAGACCCAGTACTTC.

This clone showed up just a few times. The chain combines TRBV19 with TRBJ1-2; TRBD1 agrees at 10 bases. With V trimmed by 3 bases and J by 7 bases, 8 bases remained unmatched. Germline CDR1 LNHDA, CDR2 SQIVND (reference sequence). The CDR3 contains 15 residues. The CDR3 region has the DNA TGTGCCAGTAGTATCGACAGGGGGCAAAAATCTGGCTACACCTTC. This encodes CASSIDRGQKSGYTF.

The CDR3 sequence: CASSSMRQGAMEAGTEAFF. CDR3 in DNA: TGTGCCAGCAGCTCCATGCGACAGGGGGCGATGGAAGCGGGCACTGAAGCTTTCTTT. This chain links TRBV7-2 with TRBJ1-1; TRBD1 agrees at 10 bases. The CDR3 length is 19 residues. J was trimmed by 4 bases and V by 4 bases; bases with no gene match: 18. Germline V lookup: CDR1 SGHTA, CDR2 FQGNSA.

The chain links TRBV11-2 to TRBJ1-6, with D tentatively TRBD1 (5 bases). Germline loops: CDR1 SGHAT, CDR2 FQNNGV. The CDR3 covers 17 residues. The V and J ends lost 0 bases and 1 base respectively, with 10 bases between them. The CDR3 DNA reads TGTGCCAGCAGCTTAGATTCGCGGGGGTCCTATAATTCACCCCTCCACTTT. Amino acids: CASSLDSRGSYNSPLHF. Full variable domain (rest looked up from reference TRBV11-2 and TRBJ1-6): EAGVAQSPRYKIIEKRQSVAFWCNPISGHATLYWYQQILGQGPKLLIQFQNNGVVDDSQLPKDRFSAERLKGVDSTLKIQPAKLEDSAVYLCASSLDSRGSYNSPLHFGNGTRLTVT.

The V gene is TRBV19, the J gene TRBJ2-1; 9 nucleotides agree with TRBD2. Germline CDR1 LNHDA, CDR2 SQIVND (reference sequence). The CDR3 consists of 15 residues. Germline trimming cut 6 bases from V and 4 bases from J; bases unmatched to any gene: 7. CDR3 sequence: CASSARTSDYNEQFF. CDR3 nucleotide sequence: TGTGCCAGTAGCGCCAGGACTAGCGATTACAATGAGCAGTTCTTC.

The genes are TRBV18 and TRBJ1-5; the D gene is possibly TRBD1 (5 bases). Trimming removed 5 bases from V and 5 bases from J, with 10 bases in between. The germline V gene encodes CDR1 KGHSH and CDR2 LQKENI. This CDR3 region has 13 residues. Here the CDR3 DNA reads TGTGCCAGCTCATCCGACAGCGATCAGCCCCAGCATTTT. Its translation is CASSSDSDQPQHF.

The V call is TRBV6-5, the J call TRBJ1-1; D is unresolved. Between the trimmed V and J ends, which lost 6 bases and 2 bases, there was a span of 16 bases. The germline gives CDR1 MNHEY, CDR2 SVGAGI. This CDR3 has 15 amino acids. The CDR3 DNA sequence: TGTGCCAGCAGATCCGCCCCCCGGGGAAACACTGAAGCTTTCTTT. It encodes CASRSAPRGNTEAFF.

The chain is built from TRBV11-2 and TRBJ2-5; D is perhaps TRBD1 (6 bases). CDR3 size: 16 residues. V was clipped by 4 bases and J by 0 bases, with 15 bases between them. The germline CDR1 and CDR2 sequences are SGHAT and FQNNGV. CDR3 amino acids: CASSSLTGQNQETQYF. In DNA form, the CDR3 reads TGTGCCAGCAGCTCCCTCACCGGACAGAACCAAGAGACCCAGTACTTC.

The chain links TRBV27 to TRBJ2-1; 9 bases map to TRBD1. V was pared by 5 bases and J by 5 bases, with 13 bases of the junction left unmatched. CDR1 is MNHEY and CDR2 is SMNVEV in the germline V gene (reference sequence). The CDR3 length is 17 residues. The chain's CDR3 is CASSPRTGALLDNEQFF. The CDR3 DNA reads as TGTGCCAGCAGTCCCCGGACAGGGGCCCTGTTAGACAATGAGCAGTTCTTC.

V usage is TRBV11-3 and J usage is TRBJ1-2; D not resolved. CDR1 and CDR2 (germline): SGHNT, YENEEA. V lost 0 bases and J lost 3, with 14 bases in between. This CDR3 is built from 16 residues. The CDR3 protein is CASSLDSGSEDYGYTF. CDR3 sequence (DNA): TGTGCCAGCAGCTTAGACTCTGGCTCGGAGGACTATGGCTACACCTTC. The full variable domain, with the rest looked up from reference TRBV11-3 and TRBJ1-2, is EAGVVQSPRYKIIEKKQPVAFWCNPISGHNTLYWYLQNLGQGPELLIRYENEEAVDDSQLPKDRFSAERLKGVDSTLKIQPAELGDSAVYLCASSLDSGSEDYGYTFGSGTRLTVV.

The chain carries TRBV19 and TRBJ1-4; D unresolved. The CDR3 spans 12 residues. V shed 5 bases and J shed 14 bases, with 15 bases lying between them. The germline gives CDR1 LNHDA, CDR2 SQIVND (reference sequence). The CDR3 DNA reads TGTGCCAGTAGTGAAGCAGGCGAAAGGCTGTTTTTT. Amino acid sequence: CASSEAGERLFF.

This chain uses TRBV6-5 with TRBJ1-2; 11 bases fit TRBD1. CDR1 is MNHEY and CDR2 is SVGAGI in the germline V gene. The CDR3 runs to 15 residues. Losses at the gene ends were 2 bases for V and 7 bases for J; bases not matched to a gene: 6. DNA of the CDR3: TGTGCCAGCAGTTACGCCCATGGACAGGGGGCTGGCTACACCTTC. Protein sequence: CASSYAHGQGAGYTF.

The J gene is TRBJ2-5, the V gene TRBV3-1 (or the pseudogene TRBV3-2); 7 bases line up with TRBD1. Germline V gene data show CDR1 as LGHDT and CDR2 as YNNKEL (reference sequence). CDR3 length equals 20 residues. V lost 1 base, J lost 2 bases, and 19 bases stayed unmatched. The CDR3 protein is CASSQVFAPRVTDRQETQYF. The CDR3 bases are TGTGCCAGCAGCCAAGTTTTCGCGCCTCGAGTCACGGACAGGCAAGAGACCCAGTACTTC.

The chain is built from TRBV12-3 or TRBV12-4 and TRBJ2-5, with 11 bases matching TRBD2. After removal of 5 bases from V and 5 bases from J, the junction contained 1 base not matched to a gene. This CDR3 has 13 amino acids. The chain's CDR3 is CASSPSGGETQYF. For the CDR3, the DNA is TGTGCCAGCAGTCCTAGCGGGGGGGAGACCCAGTACTTC.

The V call is TRBV10-3, the J call TRBJ2-7; TRBD2 matches at 13 bases. Losses at the gene ends were 4 bases for V and 1 base for J; bases not matched to a gene: 10. Per germline, CDR1 ENHRY and CDR2 SYGVKD. The CDR3 length is 18 residues. The CDR3 region has the DNA TGTGCCATCAGTGTGGTCCCGGGACTAGCGGGGACTTCCTACGAGCAGTACTTC. This encodes CAISVVPGLAGTSYEQYF.

This clone has just a few counts. The V call is TRBV6-2 or TRBV6-3, the J call TRBJ2-7; TRBD2 matches at 13 bases. The germline V gene has CDR1 MNHEY and CDR2 SVGEGT. V was pared by 5 bases and J by 11 bases, with 12 bases of the junction left unmatched. This CDR3 is 15 amino acids long. CDR3 nucleotides: TGTGCCAGCAGTGACCATGGACTAGCGGGGGCCCCGGAGTACGTC. Translated: CASSDHGLAGAPEYV.

Written as DNA, the CDR3 is TGCGCCAGCAGCTCAGGCATTAACACCGGGGAGCTGTTTTTT. Encoded protein: CASSSGINTGELFF. V and J are TRBV5-1 and TRBJ2-2; no clear D gene. The V end was cut by 3 bases, the J end by 2 bases, with 8 bases between. Germline V gene data show CDR1 as SGHRS and CDR2 as YFSETQ. The CDR3 spans 14 residues.

A single count supports this clone. The gene calls are TRBV5-4 and TRBJ2-1; 9 bases map to TRBD1. The V gene's germline CDR1 is SGHNT and CDR2 YYREEE (reference sequence). V lost 5 bases and J lost 9; bases outside the gene matches: 12. This CDR3 region has 15 residues. CDR3 nucleotides: TGTGCCAGCAGTTCTTTGAGGACAGGGGAGATTGAGCAGTTCTTC. Translated, it gives CASSSLRTGEIEQFF.

This chain uses TRBV19 with TRBJ2-2; TRBD2 matches at 9 bases. The CDR3 sequence is 11 residues long. Trimming at V came to 8 bases and at J to 9 bases, leaving 1 base not matched to a gene. CDR1 is LNHDA, CDR2 SQIVND, per germline (reference sequence). This chain's CDR3 is CASGLARELFF. The CDR3 DNA sequence: TGTGCCAGTGGACTAGCGCGGGAGCTGTTTTTT.

J is TRBJ2-1 and V is TRBV5-1; tentatively, D is TRBD2 (6 bases). This CDR3 region has 16 residues. In germline, CDR1 is SGHRS, CDR2 YFSETQ. Trimming shortened V by 4 bases and J by 5 bases, and 19 bases separated the two germline ends. CDR3 sequence: CASSTLSSASHNEQFF. DNA of the CDR3: TGCGCCAGCAGCACCCTTTCTAGCGCCAGTCACAATGAGCAGTTCTTC.

The V gene is TRBV24-1, the J gene TRBJ2-1; 9 nucleotides agree with TRBD1. Looked up from germline, CDR1 is KGHDR and CDR2 is SFDVKD. This CDR3 has 15 amino acids. The V gene end was trimmed by 4 bases and the J gene end by 4 bases; junction bases not matched to a gene: 4. CDR3 nucleotide sequence: TGTGCCACCAGTGACCCCGGACAGGGGTACAATGAGCAGTTCTTC. It translates to CATSDPGQGYNEQFF.

This clone was observed a handful of times. V and J are TRBV6-1 and TRBJ2-4, with 10 nucleotides matching TRBD2. J lost 7 bases, V lost 3 bases, and 6 bases had no gene match. Looked up from germline, CDR1 is MNHNS and CDR2 is SASEGT. The CDR3 consists of 15 residues. This chain's CDR3 is CASSDQGLATNIQYF. The DNA for the CDR3 is TGTGCCAGCAGTGATCAGGGACTAGCGACGAACATTCAGTACTTC.

The rearrangement joins TRBV2 to TRBJ1-2; 7 bases align to TRBD1. Germline-derived CDR1 and CDR2 are SNHLY and FYNNEI. Trimming took 10 bases from V and 5 from J; bases not matched to a gene: 10. The CDR3 consists of 13 residues. The CDR3 spells CATSSGQNYGYTF. In DNA, the CDR3 is TGTGCCACATCCTCGGGACAGAATTATGGCTACACCTTC.

This chain connects TRBV4-1 to TRBJ2-1, with D possibly TRBD1 on 6 matching bases. The CDR3 runs to 16 residues. Germline loops: CDR1 MGHRA, CDR2 YSYEKL. Trimming took 3 bases from V and 6 from J, leaving 18 bases between them. The CDR3 loop is CASSHTPGEMVNEQFF. In DNA, the CDR3 is TGCGCCAGCAGCCACACTCCAGGGGAGATGGTCAATGAGCAGTTCTTC.

The chain couples TRBV28 to TRBJ1-2, with TRBD1 matching 7 bases. Germline V gene lookup returns CDR1 MDHEN and CDR2 SYDVKM. The V segment lost 6 bases and the J segment 7 bases; nucleotides outside the gene matches: 11. This CDR3 contains 14 residues. CDR3 DNA: TGTGCCAGCAGGCTGAACGGACAGGCGAGTGGCTACACCTTC. Translated, it gives CASRLNGQASGYTF.

CDR3 in amino acids: CASRDRGLAGPDTQYF. CDR3 DNA sequence: TGTGCCAGCAGAGACCGGGGACTAGCGGGTCCAGATACGCAGTATTTT. The chain is built from TRBV5-4 and TRBJ2-3; 12 positions match TRBD2. Germline CDR1 reads SGHNT; CDR2 reads YYREEE (reference sequence). The ends lost 5 bases at V and 4 bases at J; junction bases unmatched: 8. The CDR3 totals 16 residues. Using reference TRBV5-4 and TRBJ2-3 for the parts outside the CDR3, the full variable domain is ETGVTQSPTHLIKTRGQQVTLRCSSQSGHNTVSWYQQALGQGPQFIFQYYREEENGRGNFPPRFSGLQFPNYSSELNVNALELDDSALYLCASRDRGLAGPDTQYFGPGTRLTVL.

The chain carries TRBV27 and TRBJ2-2; possibly TRBD1 for D (6 bases). CDR1 is MNHEY and CDR2 is SMNVEV in the germline V gene (reference sequence). The germline V and J ends were trimmed by 0 bases and 7 bases, with 15 bases remaining between them. The CDR3 runs 16 residues. The CDR3 nucleotides are TGTGCCAGCAGTTTATCCACCGGGCCCAGGGGCGGGGAGCTGTTTTTT. Its protein is CASSLSTGPRGGELFF.

The genes are TRBV6-5 and TRBJ1-2; D gene uncertain. The CDR3 has 16 residues. Germline V lookup: CDR1 MNHEY, CDR2 SVGAGI. Trimming cost V 0 bases and J 1 base, with 12 bases left between them. DNA for the CDR3: TGTGCCAGCAGTTACTCGAAGGTGGGCAGTAACTATGGCTACACCTTC. It translates to CASSYSKVGSNYGYTF.